The clone carrying this T cell receptor (beta chain) was detected many times. Its antigen is still unknown. The read ends 3 residues early relative to the CDR3; the germline J gene fills the gap. Germline CDR1 and CDR2: SQVTM and ANQGSEA. The CDR3 totals 14 residues. The V gene end was trimmed by 7 bases and the J gene end by 2 bases; junction bases not matched to a gene: 9. Using immunoSEQ multiplex PCR, the repertoire was profiled, and TCRdb retains in-frame clones only, with some absent. The sample yields 25,000 or so clones, without any singletons. The data stem from a study of T cell clonality in common variable immunodeficiency. Overall study findings and caveats: Common variable immunodeficiency TCR beta sequences reportedly had fewer deletions and N-nucleotide insertions.

Source material: peripheral blood mononuclear cells. V gene TRBV29-1 combines with J gene TRBJ1-1; 8 nucleotides agree with TRBD1. This sequence originates from a human donor with common variable immunodeficiency. CDR3 loop: CSGDLSGGNTEAFF. The covered CDR3 bases are TGCAGCGGTGACCTCTCAGGGGGCAACACTGAA. Using reference TRBV29-1 and TRBJ1-1 for the parts outside the CDR3, the full variable domain is SAVISQKPSRDICQRGTSLTIQCQVDSQVTMMFWYRQQPGQSLTLIATANQGSEATYESGFVIDKFPISRPNLTFSTLTVSNMSPEDSSIYLCSGDLSGGNTEAFFGQGTRLTVV.